This T cell receptor (beta chain) was observed in a study of T cell responses to AZD1222 COVID-19 vaccine (dated by TCRdb to the early 2020s). General notes on the study: TCR sequencing covered fewer than 250 trial participants: 200 to 220 given two doses of AZD1222 and 26 given two doses of MenACWY control vaccine. Trial participants were enrolled into age subgroups of 18-55, 56-69 and 70-plus years, which contained about 150, 28 and 57 TCR-sequenced participants, respectively.

As to this clone: Its antigen has not been determined. No qualities accompany the bases; no much larger clone lies one base away.

The CDR3 regions of human TCRbeta chains were subjected to immunosequencing. The paper's data handling went like this. Repertoire TCRs were checked for matches against a reference library of SARS-CoV-2-specific TCRs that had been generated using the MIRA antigen-specificity platform. Breadth meant the fraction of unique TCRs that were SARS-CoV-2-associated, whereas depth meant the fraction of total T cells that were SARS-CoV-2-associated. Using the MIRA data, each spike-specific TCR was mapped to the spike region that the TCR reacts to and placed in a CD4 or CD8 class. Log10-transformed breadth and depth values were compared by one-way ANOVA with Sidak's multiple comparisons tests. The source is immuneACCESS, and TCRdb retained only in-frame sequences with V and J called. Part of the clones is not carried over; for the studies checked, unresolved V genes explain less than half of this, and the remainder is unexplained. V and J calls and clone size are those listed in that table; D and trimming were worked out from the DNA. The sample records about 180,000 clones, 90% to 95% of which are singletons. The leading ten clones occupy 1.6% of the sample.

Overall study outcomes, separate from this receptor: Because no day 14 peak-response samples were available, the repertoires could be characterized only after the peak T cell response. Most participants were white British and females outnumbered males, and the authors suggested that clonal diversity may have been underestimated. After two AZD1222 doses, both the breadth and the depth of spike-specific TCRs were significantly higher than at day 0 and than in MenACWY recipients. Nearly half of unique spike-specific TCRs reportedly recognized epitopes outside regions mutated in the B.1.351 and B.1.1.7 variants. Conclusions about previously exposed vaccinees were limited because only six AZD1222 recipients were SARS-CoV-2 seropositive at baseline. The vaccine-associated CD4 TCRs covered the entire spike protein, and the dominant responses fell in regions 160-218 and 743-854. In the small 56-69-year group, the increase in depth fell short of significance, most likely because of low power.

According to the study, the label for this sample's time point signals: about 28 days (+/-7) after the second vaccine dose. Because spike-specific TCR depth and breadth did not differ between the two schedules, AZD1222 recipients who got a second dose at roughly 4 weeks were pooled with those who got a second dose at roughly 12 weeks. Vaccinee samples came from UK trials COV001 and COV002, including a single-blind randomized controlled phase 2/3 trial of AZD1222 (ChAdOx1 nCoV-19) in healthy adults. For TCRbeta chain sequencing, PBMC samples were collected from trial participants at day 0 and at day 28 after the second dose. The sequence derives from an adult who received the AZD1222 COVID-19 vaccine. The sample in question was peripheral blood, obtained 28 days after the second AZD1222 dose.

CDR3 protein: CASSSWGGYEQYF. The DNA reads TGTGCCAGCAGTTCATGGGGGGGCTACGAGCAGTACTTC. Here the chain combines TRBV7-6 and TRBJ2-7; 7 junctional bases match TRBD2. The CDR3 runs 13 residues from the cysteine to the phenylalanine. CDR3 DNA only is kept here, 39 bases in frame from base 1. The V end gives up 6 bases and the J end 3 bases, leaving 5 bases in the junction not matched to a gene. CDR1 and CDR2 are read off the germline V gene as SGHVS and FNYEAQ.